This T cell receptor beta chain was identified in a study of T cell changes during pregnancy in multiple sclerosis. Here immunoSEQ multiplex PCR was the method, and the copy in TCRdb shows in-frame clones only, minus some. The sample gives about 100,000 clones, approximately 91% of which show up once; 2.5% to 3.5% is in the top ten. The CDR3 totals 17 residues. CDR1 is SGHNT and CDR2 is YYREEE in the germline V gene (reference sequence). The trim removed 0 bases at V and 7 bases at J, leaving 5 bases unmatched. The material sequenced was peripheral blood, taken in the second trimester of pregnancy. The chain employs TRBV5-4 and TRBJ2-1; 15 bases fit TRBD2. The receptor's source is a female donor with multiple sclerosis, enrolled in a pregnancy study. The CDR3 DNA reads TGTGCCAGCAGCTTGGATGGACTAGCGGGAGGGCTAAATGAGCAGTTCTTC. Its protein is CASSLDGLAGGLNEQFF.